This T cell receptor (beta chain) derives from a study of blood T cells in healthy people across ages. Overall study results and limits: Both naive CD4+ cell counts and diversity were greater in long-lived donors than in aged donors. Estimates drawn from one million T cells were deemed to understate diversity. Getting older went along with TCR beta diversity per million T cells dropping roughly linearly.

Isolating PBMCs gave at least 6 million of these cells per sample. Germline V gene sequence: CDR1 MNHEY, CDR2 SVGAGI. V was pared by 4 bases and J by 3 bases, with 15 bases between. This CDR3 is built from 15 residues. This clonotype was recorded a few times. The antigen remains unidentified. A sample-barcoded 5' primer and a J-beta primer mix were used in a second PCR of about 7 to 12 cycles. TCRdb recomputed calls from the 5' RACE reads with MiXCR, one row per CDR3 protein. Found here are 1.5 million to 2 million distinct CDR3 sequences, roughly two fifths of them singletons; the top ten hold about 23%.

V gene TRBV6-5 combines with J gene TRBJ2-5; D is uncertain. The sample was blood. The clonotype was recovered from a human donor in good health. CDR3 bases: TGTGCCAGCAGTTCGCAGCCAGATAGCAAAGAGACCCAGTACTTC. Protein product: CASSSQPDSKETQYF.